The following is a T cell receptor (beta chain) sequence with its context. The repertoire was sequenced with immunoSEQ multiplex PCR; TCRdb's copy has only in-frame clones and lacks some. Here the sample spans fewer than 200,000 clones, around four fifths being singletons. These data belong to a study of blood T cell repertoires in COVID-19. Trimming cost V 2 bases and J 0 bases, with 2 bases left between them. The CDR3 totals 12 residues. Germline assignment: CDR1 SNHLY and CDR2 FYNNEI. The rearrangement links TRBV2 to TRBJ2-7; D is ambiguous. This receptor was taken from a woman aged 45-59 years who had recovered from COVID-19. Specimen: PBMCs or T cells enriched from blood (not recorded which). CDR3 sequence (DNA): TGTGCCAGCAGTGAACTCTCCTACGAGCAGTACGTC. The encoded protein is CASSELSYEQYV.